The 15 T cell receptor beta chains listed next were all sequenced from one sample in a study of prognosis after radiotherapy for stage I lung cancer. Using two-round multiplex PCR, the authors amplified TCR beta CDR3 from genomic DNA. The use of primers specific to each TRBV and TRBJ gene characterized first-round PCR. TCRdb recomputed calls from the multiplex PCR reads with MiXCR, one row per CDR3 protein. Altogether 10,000 to 15,000 distinct CDR3 sequences are present, roughly 52% being singletons, with the ten largest covering around a fifth. Sequencing was performed on PBMCs, taken before or after stereotactic body radiation therapy (not recorded which). The origin of the receptors is a donor over 45 with non-small cell lung cancer.

V usage is TRBV19 and J usage is TRBJ2-3, with D tentatively TRBD1 or TRBD2 (5 bases each). The ends were cut back, 1 base at V and 2 bases at J, with 13 bases in the middle. The CDR3 has 16 residues. CDR1 LNHDA and CDR2 SQIVND come from the germline V gene (reference sequence). The CDR3 is CASSIVGGSYTDTQYF. Here the CDR3 DNA reads TGTGCCAGTAGTATAGTTGGGGGATCTTACACAGATACGCAGTATTTT.

This clonotype is categorized as medium-sized. V is TRBV30 and J is TRBJ2-7, with 10 bases identical to TRBD2. Germline CDR1 is GTSNPN and CDR2 is SVGIG (reference sequence). V was clipped by 7 bases and J by 7 bases; unmatched bases: 10. This CDR3 contains 13 residues. This CDR3 reads CAFLGLASGEQYF. In DNA form, the CDR3 reads TGTGCCTTCCTGGGACTAGCGAGTGGAGAGCAGTACTTC. The complete variable domain, with remaining parts taken from reference TRBV30 and TRBJ2-7, reads SQTIHQWPATLVQPVGSPLSLECTVEGTSNPNLYWYRQAAGRGLQLLFYSVGIGQISSEVPQNLSASRPQDRQFILSSKKLLLSDSGFYLCAFLGLASGEQYFGPGTRLTVT.

This chain connects TRBV6-1 to TRBJ1-6; a possible D gene is TRBD1 (6 bases). CDR1 is MNHNS and CDR2 is SASEGT in the germline V gene. V lost 6 bases to trimming and J lost 3 bases, with 9 bases between them. The CDR3 is made up of 14 amino acids. DNA for the CDR3: TGTGCCAGCAGGGACAGTAACTATAATTCACCCCTCCACTTT. Residues: CASRDSNYNSPLHF.

By proportion, this clonotype is medium-sized. This sequence joins TRBV7-8 and TRBJ2-1; TRBD2 might be the D (5 bases). With 1 base removed from V and 6 bases from J, the gap between germline ends came to 13 bases. The CDR3 is 15 residues long. The germline gives CDR1 SGHVS, CDR2 FQNEAQ. Here the CDR3 reads CASSLESTNSNEQFF. In nucleotides, the CDR3 is TGTGCCAGCAGCTTAGAGTCGACTAACTCCAATGAGCAGTTCTTC. Full variable domain (rest looked up from reference TRBV7-8 and TRBJ2-1): GAGVSQSPRYKVAKRGQDVALRCDPISGHVSLFWYQQALGQGPEFLTYFQNEAQLDKSGLPSDRFFAERPEGSVSTLKIQRTQQEDSAVYLCASSLESTNSNEQFFGPGTRLTVL.

About this clonotype itself: A far larger clone differs by one base, so this is likely a read error. This chain connects TRBV19 to TRBJ2-1, with 8 positions matching TRBD2. V lost 9 bases to trimming and J lost 4 bases; unmatched junction nucleotides: 11. The CDR3 extends over 15 amino acids. In germline, CDR1 is LNHDA, CDR2 SQIVND (reference sequence). CDR3 nucleotide sequence: TGTGCCAGCAGCAAGCTAGCGGGCGTATACAATGAGCAGTTCTTC. Translated, it gives CASSKLAGVYNEQFF. Full variable domain (outside the CDR3, taken from reference TRBV19 and TRBJ2-1): DGGITQSPKYLFRKEGQNVTLSCEQNLNHDAMYWYRQDPGQGLRLIYYSQIVNDFQKGDIAEGYSVSREKKESFPLTVTSAQKNPTAFYLCASSKLAGVYNEQFFGPGTRLTVL.

In regard to this clonotype: This may come from a read error, since a much larger clone is one base off. The chain is built from TRBV7-6 and TRBJ1-4; D not certain. Trimming cost V 5 bases and J 0 bases, with 19 bases left between them. CDR1 SGHVS and CDR2 FNYEAQ come from the germline V gene. There are 18 residues in the CDR3. The CDR3, as DNA: TGTGCCAGCAGCGACTCTTACGGGCGTCGCGCAACTAATGAAAAACTGTTTTTT. Protein: CASSDSYGRRATNEKLFF. Looking up the rest from reference TRBV7-6 and TRBJ1-4 gives the full variable domain: GAGVSQSPRYKVTKRGQDVALRCDPISGHVSLYWYRQALGQGPEFLTYFNYEAQQDKSGLPNDRFSAERPEGSISTLTIQRTEQRDSAMYRCASSDSYGRRATNEKLFFGSGTQLSVL.

This clonotype is medium-sized in the sample. The J gene is TRBJ2-6, the V gene TRBV30; the match to TRBD1 covers 11 bases. Unmatched junction bases numbered 4, after V lost 2 bases and J lost 4 bases. Germline assignment: CDR1 GTSNPN and CDR2 SVGIG (reference sequence). CDR3 length equals 16 residues. CDR3 bases: TGTGCCTGGAGTTCTTGGGACAGGGGGGGGGCCAACGTCCTGACTTTC. This sequence encodes CAWSSWDRGGANVLTF.

In this sample, this clonotype turned up many times. The chain couples TRBV5-1 to TRBJ2-5; 9 bases are shared with TRBD2. The CDR3 consists of 17 residues. Germline lookup yields CDR1 SGHRS and CDR2 YFSETQ. The V gene end was trimmed by 5 bases and the J gene end by 1 base; junction bases not matched to a gene: 12. Here the CDR3 DNA reads TGCGCCAGCAGGGTTAGCGGGAGACCCACCGGCCAAGAGACCCAGTACTTC. This encodes CASRVSGRPTGQETQYF. Using reference TRBV5-1 and TRBJ2-5 for the parts outside the CDR3, the full variable domain is KAGVTQTPRYLIKTRGQQVTLSCSPISGHRSVSWYQQTPGQGLQFLFEYFSETQRNKGNFPGRFSGRQFSNSRSEMNVSTLELGDSALYLCASRVSGRPTGQETQYFGPGTRLLVL.

CDR3 loop: CASSYSSHRYSYNEQFF. DNA for the CDR3: TGTGCCAGCAGTTACTCGTCCCACAGGTACTCCTACAATGAGCAGTTCTTC. V is TRBV6-5 and J is TRBJ2-1; a weak D match, TRBD1 (5 bases). The ends were cut back, 0 bases at V and 0 bases at J, with 12 bases in the middle. The CDR3 is 17 amino acids. Per germline, CDR1 MNHEY and CDR2 SVGAGI.

A note on this clonotype: A much more abundant neighbour one base away suggests this may be a read error. This sequence joins TRBV12-1 and TRBJ1-2; the table's D call of TRBD1 was not tested on the DNA. TRBV12-1 has pseudogene status. CDR3 length: 17 residues. CDR3 sequence reads: CASIGRGTGGFGYGYTF. The CDR3 bases are TGTGCCAGCATCGGAAGGGGGACAGGGGGCTTCGGCTATGGCTACACCTTC.

This clonotype is medium-sized within its sample. One end of the junction does not line up with germline, which may come from a read error. This sequence joins TRBV7-8 and TRBJ2-1; TRBD2 aligns across 11 bases. Germline CDR1 is SGHVS and CDR2 is FQNEAQ. The CDR3 runs 13 residues. CDR3 region: CASSLQQETSGDF. DNA for the CDR3: TGTGCCAGCAGCCTACAACAAGAGACTAGCGGGGACTTC.

This clonotype was recorded many times. This chain connects TRBV11-2 to TRBJ2-3; 14 positions match TRBD2. Germline V gene sequence: CDR1 SGHAT, CDR2 FQNNGV. V shed 1 base and J 4 bases; nucleotides not matched to a gene: 7. There are 18 residues in the CDR3. CDR3 coding DNA: TGTGCCAGCAGCTTAGGAGGACTAGCGGGAGGCCCCGCAGATACGCAGTATTTT. This sequence encodes CASSLGGLAGGPADTQYF. The full variable domain, in which reference TRBV11-2 and TRBJ2-3 provide the parts outside the CDR3, is EAGVAQSPRYKIIEKRQSVAFWCNPISGHATLYWYQQILGQGPKLLIQFQNNGVVDDSQLPKDRFSAERLKGVDSTLKIQPAKLEDSAVYLCASSLGGLAGGPADTQYFGPGTRLTVL.

This clonotype is medium-sized (0.01 to 0.1%). The chain carries TRBV11-2 and TRBJ2-2; 14 bases match TRBD2. Looked up from germline, CDR1 is SGHAT and CDR2 is FQNNGV. J gave up 0 bases and V 3 bases, and 9 bases lay outside the gene matches. The CDR3 spans 20 residues. CDR3 residues: CASSLAGTSGGSPNTGELFF. CDR3 coding DNA: TGTGCCAGCAGCTTGGCCGGGACTAGCGGGGGAAGCCCGAACACCGGGGAGCTGTTTTTT.

This clonotype has only one observation. Given a far larger clone just one base away, this is likely a sequencing read error. The J gene is TRBJ1-5, the V gene TRBV6-4; D possibly corresponds to TRBD1 (6 bases). The CDR3 runs to 15 residues. Between the trimmed V and J ends, which lost 5 bases and 3 bases, there was a span of 14 bases. CDR1 is MRHNA and CDR2 is SNTAGT in the germline V gene. CDR3: CASSYSGGDNQPQHF. DNA of the CDR3: TGTGCCAGCAGTTACAGCGGGGGCGACAATCAGCCCCAGCATTTT.

This chain joins TRBV15 and TRBJ1-3, with 8 bases lining up with TRBD1. CDR3 length: 13 residues. V lost 4 bases to trimming and J lost 8 bases; unmatched junction nucleotides: 4. Germline loops: CDR1 LNHNV, CDR2 YYDKDF (reference sequence). CDR3 in DNA: TGTGCCACCAGCACGGACAGGGCGGACACCATATATTTT. Protein: CATSTDRADTIYF.